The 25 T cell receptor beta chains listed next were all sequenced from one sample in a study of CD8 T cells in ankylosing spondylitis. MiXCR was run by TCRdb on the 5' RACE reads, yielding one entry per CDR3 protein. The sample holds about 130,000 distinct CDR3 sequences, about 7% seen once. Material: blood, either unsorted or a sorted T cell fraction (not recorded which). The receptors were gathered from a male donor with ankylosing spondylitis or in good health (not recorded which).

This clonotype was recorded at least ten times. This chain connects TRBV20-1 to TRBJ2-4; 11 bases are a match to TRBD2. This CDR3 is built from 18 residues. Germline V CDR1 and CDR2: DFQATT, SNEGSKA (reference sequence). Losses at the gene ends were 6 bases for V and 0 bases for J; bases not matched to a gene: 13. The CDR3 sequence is CSAPVSGRVVLAKNIQYF. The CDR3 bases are TGCAGTGCGCCGGTTAGCGGGAGGGTAGTACTAGCCAAAAACATTCAGTACTTC.

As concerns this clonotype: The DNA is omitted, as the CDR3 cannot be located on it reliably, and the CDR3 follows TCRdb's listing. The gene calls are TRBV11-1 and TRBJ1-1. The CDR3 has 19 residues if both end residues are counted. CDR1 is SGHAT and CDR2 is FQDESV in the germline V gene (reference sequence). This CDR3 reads CASSLGLSVKLSLGHEAFF.

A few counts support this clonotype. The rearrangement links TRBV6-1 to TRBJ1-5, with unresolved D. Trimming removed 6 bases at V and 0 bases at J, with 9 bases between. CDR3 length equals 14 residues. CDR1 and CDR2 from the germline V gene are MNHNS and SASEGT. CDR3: CASRESGSNQPQHF. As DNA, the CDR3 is TGTGCCAGCAGAGAGAGCGGTAGCAATCAGCCCCAGCATTTT.

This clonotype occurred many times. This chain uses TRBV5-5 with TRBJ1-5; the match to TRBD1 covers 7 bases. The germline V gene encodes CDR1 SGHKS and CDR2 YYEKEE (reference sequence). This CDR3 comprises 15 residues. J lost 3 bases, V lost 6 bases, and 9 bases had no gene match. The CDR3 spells CASNPTGNVNQPQHF. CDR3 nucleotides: TGTGCCAGCAACCCGACAGGGAACGTCAATCAGCCCCAGCATTTT.

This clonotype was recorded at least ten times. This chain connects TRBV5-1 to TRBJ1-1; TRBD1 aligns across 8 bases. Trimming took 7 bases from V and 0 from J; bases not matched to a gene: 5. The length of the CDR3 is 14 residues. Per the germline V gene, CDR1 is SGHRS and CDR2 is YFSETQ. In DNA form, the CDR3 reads TGCGCCAGCGGACAGGGACCTTTGAACACTGAAGCTTTCTTT. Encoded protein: CASGQGPLNTEAFF. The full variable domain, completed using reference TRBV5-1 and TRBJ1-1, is KAGVTQTPRYLIKTRGQQVTLSCSPISGHRSVSWYQQTPGQGLQFLFEYFSETQRNKGNFPGRFSGRQFSNSRSEMNVSTLELGDSALYLCASGQGPLNTEAFFGQGTRLTVV.

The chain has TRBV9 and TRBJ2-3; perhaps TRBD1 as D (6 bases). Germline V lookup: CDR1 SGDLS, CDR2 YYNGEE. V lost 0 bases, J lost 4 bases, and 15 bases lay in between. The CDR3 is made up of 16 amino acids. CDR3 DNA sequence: TGTGCCAGCAGCGTAGTTTCTGGGGGCGTATCAGATACGCAGTATTTT. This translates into CASSVVSGGVSDTQYF.

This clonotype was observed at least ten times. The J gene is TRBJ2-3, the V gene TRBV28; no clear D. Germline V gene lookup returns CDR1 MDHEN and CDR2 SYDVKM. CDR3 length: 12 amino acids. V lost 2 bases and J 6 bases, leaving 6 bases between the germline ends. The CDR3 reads CASSLTWDTQYF. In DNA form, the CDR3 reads TGTGCCAGCAGTTTAACCTGGGATACGCAGTATTTT.

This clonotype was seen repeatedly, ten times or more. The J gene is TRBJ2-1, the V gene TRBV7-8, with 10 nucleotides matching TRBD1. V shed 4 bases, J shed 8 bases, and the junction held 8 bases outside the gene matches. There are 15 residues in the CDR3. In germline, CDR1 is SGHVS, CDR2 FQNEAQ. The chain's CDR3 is CASSSTGGEVHEQFF. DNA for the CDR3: TGTGCCAGCAGCTCGACAGGGGGCGAGGTCCATGAGCAGTTCTTC.

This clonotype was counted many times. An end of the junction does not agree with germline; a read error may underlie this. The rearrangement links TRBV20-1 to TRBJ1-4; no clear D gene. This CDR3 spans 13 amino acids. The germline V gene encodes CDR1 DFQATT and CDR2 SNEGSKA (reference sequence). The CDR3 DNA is TGCAGTGCGAGAGACTCCCGGAAGGAAAAACTGTTTTTT. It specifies CSARDSRKEKLFF.

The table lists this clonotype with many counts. CDR3 DNA sequence: TGTGCCACCAGCAGAGCGGATCGGGAGGCCTTGAGCTCCTACAATGAGCAGTTCTTC. It codes for CATSRADREALSSYNEQFF. The chain employs TRBV15 and TRBJ2-1; 7 nucleotides align to TRBD2. Unmatched junction bases numbered 12, after V lost 1 base and J lost 0 bases. Per the germline V gene, CDR1 is LNHNV and CDR2 is YYDKDF (reference sequence). The CDR3 extends over 19 amino acids.

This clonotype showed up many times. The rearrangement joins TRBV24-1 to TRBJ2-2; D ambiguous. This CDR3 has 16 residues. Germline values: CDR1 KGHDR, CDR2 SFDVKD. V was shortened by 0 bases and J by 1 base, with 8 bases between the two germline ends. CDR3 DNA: TGTGCCACCAGTGATTTGGAACACGTGAACACCGGGGAGCTGTTTTTT. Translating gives CATSDLEHVNTGELFF.

The CDR3 region has the DNA TGTGCCAGCAGACTCGGACTAGCGGGAGACCACGAGCAGTACTTC. Its protein product is CASRLGLAGDHEQYF. This chain connects TRBV6-5 to TRBJ2-7; 13 nucleotides match TRBD2. The CDR3 is made up of 15 amino acids. V shed 6 bases and J 5 bases; nucleotides not matched to a gene: 7. Germline CDR1 and CDR2: MNHEY and SVGAGI.

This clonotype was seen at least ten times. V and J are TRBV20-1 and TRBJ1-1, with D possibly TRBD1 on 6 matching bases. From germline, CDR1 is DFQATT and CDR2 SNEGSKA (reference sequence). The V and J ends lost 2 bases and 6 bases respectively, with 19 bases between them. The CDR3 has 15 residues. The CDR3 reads CSARPNRASDAEAFF. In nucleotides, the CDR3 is TGCAGTGCTAGACCAAACAGGGCCTCGGACGCTGAAGCTTTCTTT.

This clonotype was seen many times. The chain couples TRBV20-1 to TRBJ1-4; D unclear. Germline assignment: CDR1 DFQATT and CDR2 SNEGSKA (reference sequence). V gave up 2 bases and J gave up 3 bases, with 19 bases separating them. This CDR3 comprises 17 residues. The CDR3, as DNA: TGCAGTGCTAGAACTACCTCGAAGGTAGATTCTAATGAAAAACTGTTTTTT. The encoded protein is CSARTTSKVDSNEKLFF.

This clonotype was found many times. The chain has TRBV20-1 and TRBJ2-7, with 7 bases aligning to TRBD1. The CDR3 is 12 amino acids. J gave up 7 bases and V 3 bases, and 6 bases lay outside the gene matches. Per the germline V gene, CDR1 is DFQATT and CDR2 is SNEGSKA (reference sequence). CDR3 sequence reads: CSASTPGGEQYF. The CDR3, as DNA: TGCAGTGCTAGTACGCCAGGGGGAGAGCAGTACTTC.

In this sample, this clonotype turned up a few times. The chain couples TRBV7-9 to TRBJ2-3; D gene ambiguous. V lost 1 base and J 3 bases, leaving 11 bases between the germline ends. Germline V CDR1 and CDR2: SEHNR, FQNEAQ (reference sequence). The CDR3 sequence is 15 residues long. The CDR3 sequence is CASSLEGGETDTQYF. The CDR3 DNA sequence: TGTGCCAGCAGCTTAGAAGGCGGAGAAACAGATACGCAGTATTTT.

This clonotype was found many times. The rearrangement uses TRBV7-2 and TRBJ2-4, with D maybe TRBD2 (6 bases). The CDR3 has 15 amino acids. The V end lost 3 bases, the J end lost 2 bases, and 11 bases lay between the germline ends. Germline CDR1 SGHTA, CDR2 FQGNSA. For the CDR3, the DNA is TGTGCCAGCAGCTTCATAGGAGGGACCAAAAACATTCAGTACTTC. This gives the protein CASSFIGGTKNIQYF.

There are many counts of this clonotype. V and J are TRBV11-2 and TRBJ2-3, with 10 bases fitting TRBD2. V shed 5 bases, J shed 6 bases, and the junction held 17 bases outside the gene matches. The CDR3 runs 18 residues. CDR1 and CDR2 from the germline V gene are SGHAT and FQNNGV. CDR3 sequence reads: CASSPRLASGSPRDTQYF. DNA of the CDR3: TGTGCCAGCAGCCCCCGGTTGGCTAGCGGGAGTCCGAGGGATACGCAGTATTTT.

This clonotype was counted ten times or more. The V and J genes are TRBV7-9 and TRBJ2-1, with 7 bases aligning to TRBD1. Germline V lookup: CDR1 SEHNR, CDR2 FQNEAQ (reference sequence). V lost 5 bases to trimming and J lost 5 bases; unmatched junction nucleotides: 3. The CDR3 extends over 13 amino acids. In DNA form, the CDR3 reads TGTGCCAGCAGCGCCGACAGGGACAATGAGCAGTTCTTC. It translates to CASSADRDNEQFF.

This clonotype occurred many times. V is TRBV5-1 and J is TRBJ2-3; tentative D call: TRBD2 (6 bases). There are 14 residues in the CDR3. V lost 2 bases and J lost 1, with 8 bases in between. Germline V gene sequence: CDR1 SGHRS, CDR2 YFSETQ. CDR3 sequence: CASSLPSGTDTQYF. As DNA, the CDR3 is TGCGCCAGCAGCTTACCTAGCGGCACAGATACGCAGTATTTT.

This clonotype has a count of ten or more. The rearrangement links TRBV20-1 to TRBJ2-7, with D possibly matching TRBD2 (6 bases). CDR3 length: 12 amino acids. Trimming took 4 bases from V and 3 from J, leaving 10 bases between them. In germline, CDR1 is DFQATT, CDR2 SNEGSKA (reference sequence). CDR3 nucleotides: TGCAGTGCTACACTAGCTGGCTACGAGCAGTACTTC. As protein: CSATLAGYEQYF.

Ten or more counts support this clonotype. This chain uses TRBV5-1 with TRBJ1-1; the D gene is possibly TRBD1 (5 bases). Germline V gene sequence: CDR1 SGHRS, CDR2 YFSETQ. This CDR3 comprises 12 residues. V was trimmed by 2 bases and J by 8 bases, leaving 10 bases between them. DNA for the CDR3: TGCGCCAGCAGCTTTTTGGGGGGAGAAGCTTTCTTT. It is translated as CASSFLGGEAFF.

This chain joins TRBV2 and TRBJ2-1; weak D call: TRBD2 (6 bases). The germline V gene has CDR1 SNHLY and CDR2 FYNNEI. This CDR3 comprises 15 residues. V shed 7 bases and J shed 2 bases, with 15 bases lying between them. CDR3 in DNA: TGTGCCAGCACCCAGGAGGGAGGTCCCTACAATGAGCAGTTCTTC. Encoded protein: CASTQEGGPYNEQFF.

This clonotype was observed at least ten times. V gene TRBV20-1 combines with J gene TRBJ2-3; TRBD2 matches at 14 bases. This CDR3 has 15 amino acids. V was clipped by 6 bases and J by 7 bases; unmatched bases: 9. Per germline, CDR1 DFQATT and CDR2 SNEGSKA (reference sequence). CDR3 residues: CSAPRTSGRFHTQYF. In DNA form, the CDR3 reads TGCAGTGCGCCAAGGACTAGCGGGAGGTTCCATACGCAGTATTTT.

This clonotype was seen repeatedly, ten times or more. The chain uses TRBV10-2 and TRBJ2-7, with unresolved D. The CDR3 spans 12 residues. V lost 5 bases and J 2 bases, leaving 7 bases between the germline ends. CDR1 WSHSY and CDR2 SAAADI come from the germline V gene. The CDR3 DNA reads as TGCGCCAGCAGTTCCCGGACCTACGAGCAGTACTTC. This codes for CASSSRTYEQYF.